The next 7 T cell receptor beta chains were all read from a single sample in a study of OX40 agonist ivuxolimab in advanced cancers. Using immunoSEQ multiplex PCR, the repertoire was profiled, and TCRdb retains in-frame clones only, with some absent. Of 65,000 or so clones in the sample, around nine tenths were seen once. Material: CD4+ or CD8+ T cells sorted from blood, obtained in a trial of the OX40 agonist ivuxolimab. The receptors here all came from an adult with an advanced solid tumor such as melanoma, head and neck, liver or kidney cancer.

The CDR3 sequence: CASSSTGARENIQYF. As DNA, the CDR3 is TGCGCCAGCAGCTCGACAGGGGCGAGGGAAAACATTCAGTACTTC. The V gene is TRBV5-1, the J gene TRBJ2-4; 8 nucleotides line up with TRBD1. CDR1 and CDR2 from the germline V gene are SGHRS and YFSETQ. The CDR3 spans 15 residues. The trim removed 3 bases at V and 5 bases at J, leaving 7 bases unmatched. Looking up the rest from reference TRBV5-1 and TRBJ2-4 gives the full variable domain: KAGVTQTPRYLIKTRGQQVTLSCSPISGHRSVSWYQQTPGQGLQFLFEYFSETQRNKGNFPGRFSGRQFSNSRSEMNVSTLELGDSALYLCASSSTGARENIQYFGAGTRLSVL.

This clone has just a few counts. The chain is built from TRBV6-1 and TRBJ1-5; no clear D. V was trimmed by 3 bases and J by 6 bases, leaving 6 bases between them. The CDR3 totals 12 residues. The V gene's germline CDR1 is MNHNS and CDR2 SASEGT. The CDR3 spells CASSDWGQPQHF. Written as DNA, the CDR3 is TGTGCCAGCAGTGATTGGGGTCAGCCCCAGCATTTT.

This clone showed up just once. The V gene is TRBV6-5, the J gene TRBJ1-1; TRBD1 is a possible D gene (5 bases). Trimming stripped 5 bases from V and 1 base from J, with 11 bases between. Germline V CDR1 and CDR2: MNHEY, SVGAGI. CDR3 length equals 14 residues. The CDR3 DNA sequence: TGTGCCAGCAGTGCACCTACAGGGAACACTGAAGCTTTCTTT. This encodes CASSAPTGNTEAFF.

This CDR3 reads CASSGERNTGELFF. The CDR3 bases are TGTGCCAGCAGTGGGGAGAGGAACACCGGGGAGCTGTTTTTT. The rearrangement uses TRBV2 and TRBJ2-2, with D possibly being TRBD2 (5 bases). V was cut by 4 bases and J by 1 base, with 7 bases left in between. CDR1 is SNHLY and CDR2 is FYNNEI in the germline V gene. The length of the CDR3 is 14 residues.

CDR3 amino acids: CAWSEDVPGANVLTF. As DNA, the CDR3 is TGTGCCTGGAGTGAAGATGTTCCTGGGGCCAACGTCCTGACTTTC. The chain links TRBV30 to TRBJ2-6; D uncertain. Trimming removed 1 base from V and 2 bases from J, with 9 bases in between. CDR3 length: 15 amino acids. CDR1 is GTSNPN and CDR2 is SVGIG in the germline V gene (reference sequence).

The chain joins TRBV27 to TRBJ1-2; 9 bases are shared with TRBD1. V shed 4 bases, J shed 5 bases, and the junction held 5 bases outside the gene matches. This CDR3 spans 14 amino acids. Germline CDR1 and CDR2: MNHEY and SMNVEV (reference sequence). The CDR3 nucleotides read TGTGCCAGCAGTTCCACAGGGGGCGCTTATGGCTACACCTTC. Protein: CASSSTGGAYGYTF.

This chain uses TRBV19 with TRBJ1-5, with D unclear. The germline V gene encodes CDR1 LNHDA and CDR2 SQIVND (reference sequence). This CDR3 has 15 amino acids. The CDR3 nucleotides are TGTACCACCAAAGGAGGGATAGTAGGGAATCAGCCCCAGCATTTT. Protein: CTTKGGIVGNQPQHF.